This T cell receptor beta chain is from a study of CD8 T cells in ankylosing spondylitis. As for this clonotype: Its antigen is unidentified.

The CDR3 loop spans 13 amino acids. Germline V gives CDR1 GTSNPN, CDR2 SVGIG (reference sequence). The V gene lost 0 bases and the J gene lost 4 bases, with 7 bases spanning the gap. Regarding the study as a whole: Enrichment of disease-linked clones was reportedly significant in matched ankylosing spondylitis synovial fluid. As for the disease-linked clones, they showed a CD8+ phenotype and occurred at relatively low frequencies in peripheral blood. A TCR beta motif made of fewer than 10 highly homologous variants seemed typical of ankylosing spondylitis blood.

It was by quantitative 5'-RACE with molecular barcodes that TCR beta libraries were made. TCRdb itself ran the 5' RACE reads through MiXCR, one entry per CDR3 protein. The sample consists of hundreds of thousands of distinct CDR3 sequences, 10% to 13% of them appearing once. The TCR was taken from a male donor with ankylosing spondylitis or in good health (not recorded which). This chain connects TRBV30 to TRBJ2-1, with D tentatively TRBD1 (6 bases). The source material was blood, either unsorted or a sorted T cell fraction (not recorded which). The CDR3 region has the DNA TGTGCCTGGAGTGTAGGGACATACAATGAGCAGTTCTTC. Residues: CAWSVGTYNEQFF.